Detailed here is one TCR beta chain. The data stem from a study of blood T cell repertoires in COVID-19. The wider study: PBMCs, B-cell-depleted T cells, or T cells provided the cDNA or gDNA that made up the material.

In the study's own analysis: Reference gene primers were amplified, and this amplification served to estimate nucleated cell counts. Clones were read by immunoSEQ multiplex PCR, and TCRdb kept only the in-frame ones, dropping some. V, J and clone size are those of that table, while D and trimming were read from the DNA. Here the sample spans 440,000 or so clones, 75% to 90% being singletons. V lost 5 bases and J 3 bases, leaving 13 bases between the germline ends. The germline CDR1 and CDR2 sequences are KGHDR and SFDVKD. The CDR3 extends over 15 amino acids. The chain carries TRBV24-1 and TRBJ2-1; a weak D match, TRBD2 (5 bases). The TCR comes from a woman aged 40 to 50 with COVID-19, enrolled during active disease. The sequenced sample consisted of peripheral blood. CDR3 in DNA: TGTGCCACCAGTGCTCTCGGAGGAAACTACAATGAGCAGTTCTTC. Amino acids: CATSALGGNYNEQFF.